This TCR beta chain was obtained from a study of blood T cell repertoires in COVID-19. About the study: The United States, Italy and Spain provided the acute and convalescent COVID-19 samples.

With 6 bases clipped from V and 4 bases from J, the junction kept 8 bases outside the gene matches. CDR3 length: 15 residues. Per the germline V gene, CDR1 is MDHEN and CDR2 is SYDVKM. In its sample, this clone was seen a few times. The table came from immunoSEQ multiplex PCR; TCRdb's copy has only in-frame clones and leaves some out. The data hold under 350,000 clones, with about 88% observed a single time. The chain carries TRBV28 and TRBJ1-2, with 10 bases identical to TRBD1. Sequencing used peripheral blood. This clonotype originated in a man in his 70s with acute or convalescent COVID-19. The CDR3 region is CASRRQGAFGYGYTF. CDR3 DNA sequence: TGTGCCAGCAGGCGACAGGGGGCTTTTGGCTATGGCTACACCTTC.